This TCR beta chain stems from a study of OX40 agonist ivuxolimab in advanced cancers. Study details: The patients received ivuxolimab by intravenous route every 2 weeks at 0.01 to 10 mg/kg. Study-wide results and caveats: CD4+ and CD8+ blood T cells expanded clonally by week 6 at 0.1 to 3.0 mg/kg.

There are a few counts of this clone. The antigen is not known. Patients were ineligible given autoimmune disease history or systemic immunosuppression. Germline loops: CDR1 SGHAT, CDR2 FQNNGV. There are 14 residues in the CDR3. Between the trimmed V and J ends, which lost 2 bases and 6 bases, there was a span of 11 bases. Clones were read by immunoSEQ multiplex PCR, and TCRdb kept only the in-frame ones, dropping some. Among about 69,000 clones listed, about 84% were seen once. Sample: CD4+ or CD8+ T cells sorted from blood, taken in a trial of the OX40 agonist ivuxolimab. The rearrangement uses TRBV11-2 and TRBJ2-1; unclear D gene. This receptor was identified in an adult with an advanced solid tumor such as melanoma, head and neck, liver or kidney cancer. The chain's CDR3 is CASSLQLLGNEQFF. As DNA, the CDR3 is TGTGCCAGCAGCTTACAACTATTAGGCAATGAGCAGTTCTTC.